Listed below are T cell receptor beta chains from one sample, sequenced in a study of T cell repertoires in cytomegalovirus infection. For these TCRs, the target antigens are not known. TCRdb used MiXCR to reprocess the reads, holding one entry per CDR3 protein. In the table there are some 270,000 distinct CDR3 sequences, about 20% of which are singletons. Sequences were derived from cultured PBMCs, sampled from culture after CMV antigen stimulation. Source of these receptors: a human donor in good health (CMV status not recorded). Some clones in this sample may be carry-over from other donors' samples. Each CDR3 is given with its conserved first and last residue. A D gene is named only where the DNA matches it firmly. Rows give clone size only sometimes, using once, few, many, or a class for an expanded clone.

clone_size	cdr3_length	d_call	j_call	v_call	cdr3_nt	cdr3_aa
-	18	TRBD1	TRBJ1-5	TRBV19	TGTGCCAGTAGTCTAACCGGGACAGGAACAGGCTCGGATCAGCACCAGCATTTT	CASSLTGTGTGSDQHQHF
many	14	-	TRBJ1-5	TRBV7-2	TGTGCCAGCAGCTTATCATCCACGAGTCAGCCCCAGCATTTT	CASSLSSTSQPQHF
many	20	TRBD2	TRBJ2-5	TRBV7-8	TGTGCCAGCAGCTTCTCTAGCGGGAGGGCCCTCCACCCCCTCGGTGAGACCCAGTACTTC	CASSFSSGRALHPLGETQYF
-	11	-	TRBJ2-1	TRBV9	TGTGCCAGCAGCGTAAGGGATGAGCAGTTCTTC	CASSVRDEQFF
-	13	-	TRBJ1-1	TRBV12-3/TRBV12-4	TGTGCCAGCAGTCCCTTTGGGAACACTGAAGCTTTCTTT	CASSPFGNTEAFF
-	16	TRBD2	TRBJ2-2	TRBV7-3	TGTGCCAGCAGCCGGACAAGCGGGAGAGGGACCGGGGAGCTGTTTTTT	CASSRTSGRGTGELFF
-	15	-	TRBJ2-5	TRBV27	TGTGCCAGCAGTTCAACTAGCAGGGTAGGGGAGACCCAGTACTTC	CASSSTSRVGETQYF
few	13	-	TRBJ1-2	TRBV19	TGTGCCAGTAGTCCGGGCCGACAGGATTCCTACACCTTC	CASSPGRQDSYTF
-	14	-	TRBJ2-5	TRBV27	TGTGCCAGCAGTTCACAGGGATACCAAGAGACCCAGTACTTC	CASSSQGYQETQYF
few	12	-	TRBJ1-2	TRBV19	TGTGCCAGTAAGGCCAGGGACTATGGCTACACCTTC	CASKARDYGYTF
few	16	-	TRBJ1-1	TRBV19	TGTGCCAGTAGTCCCGAAGCCGGGGGGGCGGACACTGAAGCTTTCTTT	CASSPEAGGADTEAFF
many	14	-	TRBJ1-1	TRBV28	TGTGCCAGCAGACCCCCGACAGGGAACACTGAAGCTTTCTTT	CASRPPTGNTEAFF
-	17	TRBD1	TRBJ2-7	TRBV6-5	TGTGCCAGCAGTTACTCGAGGTTGGGACAGGGGGGTGAGGAGCAGTACTTC	CASSYSRLGQGGEEQYF
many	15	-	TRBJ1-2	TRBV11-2	TGTGCCAGCAGCCGTGGAGACGGGGGGACCTATGGCTACACCTTC	CASSRGDGGTYGYTF
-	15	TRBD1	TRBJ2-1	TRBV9	TGTGCCAGCAGCGTAGGAAGGGGGCTAGACAATGAGCAGTTCTTC	CASSVGRGLDNEQFF
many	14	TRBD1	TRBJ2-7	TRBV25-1	TGTGCCAGCAGTCCCGGACAGGGGGGCTACGAGCAGTACTTC	CASSPGQGGYEQYF
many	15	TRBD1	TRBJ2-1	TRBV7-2	TGTGCCAGCAGCTTAGGGGTGGGACAGAACAATGAGCAGTTCTTC	CASSLGVGQNNEQFF
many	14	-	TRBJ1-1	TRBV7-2	TGTGCCAGCAGCTTAGGACTTCTGAACACTGAAGCTTTCTTT	CASSLGLLNTEAFF
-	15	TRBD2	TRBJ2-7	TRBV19	TGTGCCAGTAGTATGGCACTAGCGGGAGTCTACGAGCAGTACTTC	CASSMALAGVYEQYF
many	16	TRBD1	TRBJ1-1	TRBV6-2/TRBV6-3	TGTGCCAGCAGTCTCCGACAGGGGATATTGGTCACTGAAGCTTTCTTT	CASSLRQGILVTEAFF
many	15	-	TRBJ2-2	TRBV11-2	TGTGCCAGCAGCTTAGACCCAGGGGCGACCGGGGAGCTGTTTTTT	CASSLDPGATGELFF
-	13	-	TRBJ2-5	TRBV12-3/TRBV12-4	TGTGCCAGCAGTTTAGAGCCTCTAGAGACCCAGTACTTC	CASSLEPLETQYF
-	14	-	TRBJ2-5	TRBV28	TGTGCCAGCAGTTTAATAGGGCGGAGAGAGACCCAGTACTTC	CASSLIGRRETQYF
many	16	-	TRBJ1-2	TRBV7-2	TGTGCCAGCAGGGATTCGGGGATCGCACCTAACTATGGCTACACCTTC	CASRDSGIAPNYGYTF
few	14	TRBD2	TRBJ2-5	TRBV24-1	TGTGCCACCAGGGACAGCGGGAGTGGGGAGACCCAGTACTTC	CATRDSGSGETQYF
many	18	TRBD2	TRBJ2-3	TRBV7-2	TGTGCCAGCAGCTTCGGAGCGGGAGGCAACCTCCGCACAGATACGCAGTATTTT	CASSFGAGGNLRTDTQYF
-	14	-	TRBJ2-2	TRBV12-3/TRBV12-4	TGTGCCAGCAGACCGACTAGTCTTGCCGGGGAGCTGTTTTTT	CASRPTSLAGELFF
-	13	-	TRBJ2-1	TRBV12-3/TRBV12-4	TGTGCCAGCAGCCCCTTAGGCGCCAATGAGCAGTTCTTC	CASSPLGANEQFF
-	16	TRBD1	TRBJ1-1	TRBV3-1	TGTGCCAGCAGCCAAGTGACTGACAGGGCGAACACTGAAGCTTTCTTT	CASSQVTDRANTEAFF
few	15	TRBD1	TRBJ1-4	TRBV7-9	TGTGCCAGCAGCGGGACAGGGGGCCTTAATGAAAAACTGTTTTTT	CASSGTGGLNEKLFF
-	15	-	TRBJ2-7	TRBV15	TGTGCCACCAGCAGAGATTACGGCAGATCCTACGAGCAGTACTTC	CATSRDYGRSYEQYF
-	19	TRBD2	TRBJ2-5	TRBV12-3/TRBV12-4	TGTGCCAGCAGTGCGGGACCGGGACTAGTGAGGGGGAGCCAAGAGACCCAGTACTTC	CASSAGPGLVRGSQETQYF
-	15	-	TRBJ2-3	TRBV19	TGTGCCAGTAGTATAGGAGGCGGGAACACAGATACGCAGTATTTT	CASSIGGGNTDTQYF
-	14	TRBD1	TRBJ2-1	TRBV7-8	TGTGCCAGCAGCCCGGGGACAGGGATCAATGAGCAGTTCTTC	CASSPGTGINEQFF
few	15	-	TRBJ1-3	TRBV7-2	TGTGCCAGCAGCCCGACCCGGTACTCTGGAAACACCATATATTTT	CASSPTRYSGNTIYF